This TCR beta chain was recovered during a study of shared clonotypes between healthy human individuals. Study-level findings and limits: Some clonotypes were shared by all four sorted-subset donors, while others were not shared. The non-shared ones had lower generation probabilities than the shared ones.

Clones were read by immunoSEQ multiplex PCR, and TCRdb kept only the in-frame ones, dropping some. Of more than 2 million clones in the sample, roughly 95% are singletons; the top ten hold approximately 0.13%. About this clone: Its antigen is as yet unknown.

The germline V gene encodes CDR1 SGHAT and CDR2 FQNNGV. J gave up 9 bases and V 5 bases, and 3 bases lay outside the gene matches. The CDR3 covers 14 residues. Donation came from healthy HIV-negative adults that had no recent acute infections or vaccinations. All donors were Caucasian adults living in Nashville, Tennessee. This chain uses TRBV11-2 with TRBJ2-5; 16 bases match TRBD2. What was sequenced was naive CD4+ T cells sorted from blood. Described subset: CD45RA+ positively selected. The clonotype was recovered from a man younger than 35 in good health. CDR3 loop: CASSPGTSGRAQYF. The CDR3 DNA follows: TGTGCCAGCAGCCCCGGGACTAGCGGGAGGGCCCAGTACTTC.